This T cell receptor beta chain was profiled in a study of blood T cell repertoires in COVID-19. Across the study: T cells, B-cell-depleted T cells, or PBMCs provided the cDNA or gDNA that served as material.

In the original analysis: The assay estimated nucleated cells by amplifying reference gene primers. Generated by immunoSEQ multiplex PCR, the TCRdb table keeps only in-frame clones and is missing some. V and J calls plus clone size are reproduced from that table; the DNA served to infer D and trimming. The data contain 60,000 or so clones, about 80% of them singletons. Input material: peripheral blood. The receptor was derived from a man in his fifties or sixties with acute or convalescent COVID-19.

The CDR3 loop reads CAGDSYNEQFF. The CDR3 DNA follows: TGCGCGGGGGACTCCTACAATGAGCAGTTCTTC. The chain recombines TRBV20-1 with TRBJ2-1, with TRBD2 matching over 7 bases. CDR1 is DFQATT and CDR2 is SNEGSKA in the germline V gene (reference sequence). The CDR3 spans 11 residues.